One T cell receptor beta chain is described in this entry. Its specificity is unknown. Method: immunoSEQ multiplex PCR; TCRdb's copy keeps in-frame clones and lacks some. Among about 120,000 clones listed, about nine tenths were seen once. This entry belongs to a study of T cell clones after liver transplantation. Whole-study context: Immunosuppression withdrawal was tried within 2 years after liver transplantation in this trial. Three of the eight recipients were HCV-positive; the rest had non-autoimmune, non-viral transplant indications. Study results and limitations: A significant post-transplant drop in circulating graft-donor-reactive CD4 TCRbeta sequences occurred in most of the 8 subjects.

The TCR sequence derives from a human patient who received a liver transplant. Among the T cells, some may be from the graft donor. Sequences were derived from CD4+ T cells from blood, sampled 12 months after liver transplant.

The CDR3 nucleotides read TGCGCCAGCAGCTTGGTGTCTAGCGGCACCTACGAGCAGTACTTC. Translated: CASSLVSSGTYEQYF. The V and J genes are TRBV5-1 and TRBJ2-7; 7 bases are a match to TRBD2. V lost 0 bases to trimming and J lost 2 bases; unmatched junction nucleotides: 5. CDR3 size: 15 residues. The germline V gene encodes CDR1 SGHRS and CDR2 YFSETQ.